This T cell receptor beta chain was sequenced in a study of CD8 T cells in Susac syndrome. CDR3 length: 14 residues. CDR1 and CDR2 (germline): LNHNV, YYDKDF (reference sequence). V dropped 4 bases and J dropped 8 bases, with 17 bases sitting between them. Random hexamers primed reverse transcription of about 0.5 to 1 ug RNA. TCRdb passed the immunoSEQ multiplex PCR reads through MiXCR, listing each CDR3 protein once. Altogether 75,000 or so distinct CDR3 sequences are present, approximately 93% being singletons, with the ten largest covering more than 0.8%. Patients having Susac syndrome satisfied recently defined diagnostic criteria for definite or probable disease.

Sample: CD8+ T cells from PBMCs. This TCR was sampled from a human donor with Susac syndrome. The chain carries TRBV15 and TRBJ1-1, with D perhaps TRBD1 (5 bases). The CDR3: CATSTRTGATEAFF. The CDR3 nucleotides are TGTGCCACCAGCACCCGAACCGGGGCAACCGAAGCTTTCTTT.